Detailed here is one T cell receptor (beta chain). The sample is drawn from a study of blood T cell repertoires in COVID-19. Study-level information: COVID-19 samples collected from the United States, Italy and Spain covered acute and convalescent phases.

Profiled with immunoSEQ multiplex PCR; TCRdb holds only in-frame clones, not every one. The data contain more than 250,000 clones, approximately 89% of them singletons. Germline assignment: CDR1 MGHRA and CDR2 YSYEKL. CDR3 length: 14 residues. V shed 1 base and J 12 bases; nucleotides not matched to a gene: 9. Sequenced sample: PBMCs or T cells enriched from blood (not recorded which). The source is a woman aged 40 to 50 with acute COVID-19. This chain links TRBV4-1 with TRBJ1-1, with 9 bases that match TRBD1. The CDR3 spells CASSQGGTGRSTFF. The CDR3 bases are TGCGCCAGCAGCCAAGGTGGGACAGGGAGGTCGACTTTCTTT.